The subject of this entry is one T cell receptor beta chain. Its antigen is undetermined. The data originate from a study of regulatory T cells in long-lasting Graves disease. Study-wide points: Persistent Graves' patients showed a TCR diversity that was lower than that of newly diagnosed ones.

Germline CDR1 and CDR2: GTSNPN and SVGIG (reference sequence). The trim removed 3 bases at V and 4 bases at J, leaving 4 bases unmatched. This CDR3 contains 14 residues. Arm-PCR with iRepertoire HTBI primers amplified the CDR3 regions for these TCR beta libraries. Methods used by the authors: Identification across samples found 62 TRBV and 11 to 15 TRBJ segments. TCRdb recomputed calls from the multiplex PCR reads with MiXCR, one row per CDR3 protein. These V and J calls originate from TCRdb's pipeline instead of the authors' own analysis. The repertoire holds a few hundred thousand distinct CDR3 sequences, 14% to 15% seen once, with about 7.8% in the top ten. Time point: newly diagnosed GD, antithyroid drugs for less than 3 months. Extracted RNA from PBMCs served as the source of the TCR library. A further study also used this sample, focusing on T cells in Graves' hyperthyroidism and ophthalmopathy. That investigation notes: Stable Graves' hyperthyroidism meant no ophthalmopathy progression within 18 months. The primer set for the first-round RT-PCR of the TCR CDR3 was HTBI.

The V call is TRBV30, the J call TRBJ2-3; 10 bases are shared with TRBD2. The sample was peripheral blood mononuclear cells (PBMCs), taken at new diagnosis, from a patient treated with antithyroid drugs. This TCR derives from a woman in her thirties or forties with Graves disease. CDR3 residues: CAWRGSGRPDTQYF. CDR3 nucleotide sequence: TGTGCCTGGAGAGGTAGCGGGAGGCCAGATACGCAGTATTTT.